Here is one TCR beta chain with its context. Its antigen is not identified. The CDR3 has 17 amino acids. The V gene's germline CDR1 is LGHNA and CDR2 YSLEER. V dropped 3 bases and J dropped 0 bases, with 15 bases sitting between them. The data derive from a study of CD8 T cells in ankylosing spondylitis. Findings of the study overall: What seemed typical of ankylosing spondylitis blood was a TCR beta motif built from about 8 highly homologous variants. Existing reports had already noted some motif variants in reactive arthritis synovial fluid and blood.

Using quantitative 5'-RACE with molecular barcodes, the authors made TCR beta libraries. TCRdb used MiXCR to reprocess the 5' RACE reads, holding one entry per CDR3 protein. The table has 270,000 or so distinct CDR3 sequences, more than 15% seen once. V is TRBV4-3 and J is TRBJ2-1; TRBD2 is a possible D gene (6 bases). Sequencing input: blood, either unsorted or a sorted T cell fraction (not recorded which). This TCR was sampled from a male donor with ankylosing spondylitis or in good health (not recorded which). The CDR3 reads CASSHSSEVSSYNEQFF. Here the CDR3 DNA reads TGCGCCAGCAGCCACTCTAGCGAGGTTAGCTCCTACAATGAGCAGTTCTTC.